This T cell receptor beta chain was recorded in a study of cytomegalovirus exposure and HLA in healthy donors. This CDR3 contains 15 residues. Germline V gene lookup returns CDR1 SNHLY and CDR2 FYNNEI. Losses at the gene ends were 2 bases for V and 8 bases for J; bases not matched to a gene: 7. 60 Vbeta and 13 Jbeta primers were used in PCR. TCRdb's copy holds only in-frame clones and misses some; the assay was immunoSEQ multiplex PCR. This sample's clone table lists about 170,000 clones. While unrecorded immune exposures were likely, the donors were nominally healthy when sampled. The receptor was isolated from a woman aged 55-75 years in good health and CMV-seronegative. This chain uses TRBV2 with TRBJ2-1; 9 positions match TRBD2. Sequencing was done on a sample of PBMCs. The CDR3 region has the DNA TGTGCCAGCAGTGAACAGCGGGAGGTCTCCGATGAGCAGTTCTTC. Translating gives CASSEQREVSDEQFF. The full variable domain, its missing parts supplied by reference TRBV2 and TRBJ2-1, is EPEVTQTPSHQVTQMGQEVILRCVPISNHLYFYWYRQILGQKVEFLVSFYNNEISEKSEIFDDQFSVERPDGSNFTLKIRSTKLEDSAMYFCASSEQREVSDEQFFGPGTRLTVL.